This T cell receptor (beta chain) emerged from a study of blood T cell repertoires in COVID-19. This table comes from immunoSEQ multiplex PCR, and its TCRdb copy is limited to in-frame clones, with some not included. Here the sample spans roughly 210,000 clones, under 90% being singletons. The clonotype originates from a woman at least 80 years old with COVID-19, enrolled during active disease. The source material was peripheral blood.

CDR3 nucleotides: TGCGCCAGCAGCGGGGGGGCGACTGGAAACACCATATATTTT. It is translated as CASSGGATGNTIYF. The genes are TRBV5-1 and TRBJ1-3; D possibly corresponds to TRBD1 (6 bases). The CDR3 runs 14 residues. Germline CDR1 SGHRS, CDR2 YFSETQ. Between the trimmed V and J ends, which lost 4 bases and 2 bases, there was a span of 10 bases.